This T cell receptor (beta chain) comes out of a study of spatial heterogeneity in lung cancer. Study-wide context: Averaged across combinations, each unique TCR and UMI pairing appeared more than ten times in raw reads, which were uncorrected.

Single TCR cDNA molecules each had their own unique molecular identifier. TCRdb redid the calling of the 5' RACE reads with MiXCR, one entry per CDR3 protein. Of 25,000 to 30,000 distinct CDR3 sequences listed, 5% to 6.5% are singletons. Regarding time point: blood at routine non-recurrence follow-up after resection. Sequencing was performed on whole RNA extracted from tumor and nontumor lung tissue, or from frozen PBMC, and the material was left unsorted. The sample holds many counts of this clonotype. The CDR3 has 15 residues. Trimming took off 0 bases at V and 4 bases at J, with 12 bases between the two ends. The germline CDR1 and CDR2 sequences are SGDLS and YYNGEE.

Material: PBMCs, obtained at follow-up. This receptor was identified in a male donor with early-stage non-small cell lung cancer. The rearrangement links TRBV9 to TRBJ2-3, with D possibly being TRBD1 or TRBD2 (6 bases each). In DNA form, the CDR3 reads TGTGCCAGCAGCGTAGAGGGGGGAGGCCCAGATACGCAGTATTTT. Translated: CASSVEGGGPDTQYF.